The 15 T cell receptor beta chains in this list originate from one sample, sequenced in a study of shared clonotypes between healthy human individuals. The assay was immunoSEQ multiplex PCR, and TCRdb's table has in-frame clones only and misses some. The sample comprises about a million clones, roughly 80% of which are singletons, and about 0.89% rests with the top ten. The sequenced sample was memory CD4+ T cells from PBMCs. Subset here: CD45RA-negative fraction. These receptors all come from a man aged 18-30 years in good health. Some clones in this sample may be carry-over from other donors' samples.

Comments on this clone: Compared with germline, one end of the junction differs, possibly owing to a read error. CDR3 DNA: TGCGCCAGCAGCTTGGCCACAAGTACTAGCGAGCCACCGGAGGACTTC. This sequence encodes CASSLATSTSEPPEDF. This chain links TRBV5-1 with TRBJ2-7, with 7 bases matching TRBD2. Germline values: CDR1 SGHRS, CDR2 YFSETQ. The CDR3 contains 16 residues. Together with reference TRBV5-1 and TRBJ2-7, the CDR3 gives the full variable domain: KAGVTQTPRYLIKTRGQQVTLSCSPISGHRSVSWYQQTPGQGLQFLFEYFSETQRNKGNFPGRFSGRQFSNSRSEMNVSTLELGDSALYLCASSLATSTSEPPEDFGPGTRLTVT.

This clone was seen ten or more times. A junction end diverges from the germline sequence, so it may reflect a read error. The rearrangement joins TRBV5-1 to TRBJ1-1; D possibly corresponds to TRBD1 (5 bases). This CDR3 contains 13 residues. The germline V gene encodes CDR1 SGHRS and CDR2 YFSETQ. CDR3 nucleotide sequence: TGCGCCAGCAGCTTCCGGGACTATGCTGACGCTTTCTTT. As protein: CASSFRDYADAFF.

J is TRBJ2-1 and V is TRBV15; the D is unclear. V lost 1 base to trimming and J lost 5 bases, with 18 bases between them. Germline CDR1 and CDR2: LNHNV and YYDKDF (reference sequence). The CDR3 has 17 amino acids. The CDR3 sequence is CATSRVGAGRGNNEQFF. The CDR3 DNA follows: TGTGCCACCAGCAGAGTTGGAGCAGGTCGAGGTAACAATGAGCAGTTCTTC.

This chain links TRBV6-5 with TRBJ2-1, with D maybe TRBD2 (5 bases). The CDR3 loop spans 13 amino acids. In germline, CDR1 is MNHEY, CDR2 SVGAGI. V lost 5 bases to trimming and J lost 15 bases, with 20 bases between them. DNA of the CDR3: TGTGCCAGCAGTCCGGATTCGGCGGGTAAGCCGTTCTTC. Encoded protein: CASSPDSAGKPFF.

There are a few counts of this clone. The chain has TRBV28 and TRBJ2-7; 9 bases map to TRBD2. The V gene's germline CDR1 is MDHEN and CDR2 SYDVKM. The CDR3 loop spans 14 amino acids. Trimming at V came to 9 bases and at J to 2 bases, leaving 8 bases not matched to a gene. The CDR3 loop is CARPRSSGTYEQYF. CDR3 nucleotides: TGTGCCAGGCCCAGATCTAGCGGGACCTACGAGCAGTACTTC.

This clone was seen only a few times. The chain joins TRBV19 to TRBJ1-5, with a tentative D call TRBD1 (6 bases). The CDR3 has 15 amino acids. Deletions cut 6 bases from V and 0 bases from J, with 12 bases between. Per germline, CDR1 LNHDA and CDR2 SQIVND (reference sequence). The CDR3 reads CASRSGTNSNQPQHF. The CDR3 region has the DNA TGTGCCAGTAGAAGTGGGACAAATAGCAATCAGCCCCAGCATTTT.

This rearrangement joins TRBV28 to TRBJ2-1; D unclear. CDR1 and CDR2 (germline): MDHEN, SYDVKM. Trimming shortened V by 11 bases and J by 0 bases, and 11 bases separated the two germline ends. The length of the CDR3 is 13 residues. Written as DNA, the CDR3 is TGTGCCCTAGGGTCCAGCTCCTACAATGAGCAGTTCTTC. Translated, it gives CALGSSSYNEQFF.

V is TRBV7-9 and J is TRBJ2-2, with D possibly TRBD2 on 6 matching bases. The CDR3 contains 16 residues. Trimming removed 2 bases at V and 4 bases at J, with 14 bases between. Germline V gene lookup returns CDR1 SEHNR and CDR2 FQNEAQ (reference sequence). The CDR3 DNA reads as TGTGCCAGCAGCTTATACGGACTACGGAGCACCGGGGAGCTGTTTTTT. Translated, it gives CASSLYGLRSTGELFF.

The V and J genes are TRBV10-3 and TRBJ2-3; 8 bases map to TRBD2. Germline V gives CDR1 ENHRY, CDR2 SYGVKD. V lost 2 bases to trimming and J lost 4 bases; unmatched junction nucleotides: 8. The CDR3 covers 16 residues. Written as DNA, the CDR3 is TGTGCCATCAGTGAGGGGGGAGCGGGAGTAGCAGATACGCAGTATTTT. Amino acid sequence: CAISEGGAGVADTQYF.

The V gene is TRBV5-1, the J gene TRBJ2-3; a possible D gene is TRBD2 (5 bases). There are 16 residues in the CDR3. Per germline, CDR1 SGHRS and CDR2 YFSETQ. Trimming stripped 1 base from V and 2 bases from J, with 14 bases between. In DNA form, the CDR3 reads TGCGCCAGCAGCTTGAGGCCAGCCGACTACACAGATACGCAGTATTTT. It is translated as CASSLRPADYTDTQYF.

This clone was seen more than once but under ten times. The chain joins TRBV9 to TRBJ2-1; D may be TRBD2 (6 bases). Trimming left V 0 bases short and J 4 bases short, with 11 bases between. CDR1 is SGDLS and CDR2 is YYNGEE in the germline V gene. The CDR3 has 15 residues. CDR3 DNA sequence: TGTGCCAGCAGCGTAGCGGGAGTGCGTTACAATGAGCAGTTCTTC. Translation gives CASSVAGVRYNEQFF.

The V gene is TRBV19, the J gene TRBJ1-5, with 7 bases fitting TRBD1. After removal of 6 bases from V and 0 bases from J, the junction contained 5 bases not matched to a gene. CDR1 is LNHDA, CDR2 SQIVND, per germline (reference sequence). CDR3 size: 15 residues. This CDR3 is CASSDDRVSNQPQHF. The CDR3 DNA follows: TGTGCCAGTAGCGACGACAGGGTTAGCAATCAGCCCCAGCATTTT.

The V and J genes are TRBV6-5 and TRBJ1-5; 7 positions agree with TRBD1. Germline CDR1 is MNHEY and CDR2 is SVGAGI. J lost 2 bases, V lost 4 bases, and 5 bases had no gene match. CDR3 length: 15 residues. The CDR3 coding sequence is TGTGCCAGCAGTTCAGGGGGTGTGGGCAATCAGCCCCAGCATTTT. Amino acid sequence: CASSSGGVGNQPQHF.

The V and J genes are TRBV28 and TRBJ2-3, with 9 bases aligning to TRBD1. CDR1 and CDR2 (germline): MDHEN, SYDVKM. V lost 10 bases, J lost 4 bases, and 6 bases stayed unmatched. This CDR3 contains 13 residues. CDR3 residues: CATQQGAPDTQYF. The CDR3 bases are TGTGCCACACAACAGGGGGCCCCAGATACGCAGTATTTT.

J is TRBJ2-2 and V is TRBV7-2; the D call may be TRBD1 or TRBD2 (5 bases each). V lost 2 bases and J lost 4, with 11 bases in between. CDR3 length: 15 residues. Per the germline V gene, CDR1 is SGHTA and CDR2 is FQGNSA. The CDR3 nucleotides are TGTGCCAGCAGCTTACCCGATGGGGGCACCGGGGAGCTGTTTTTT. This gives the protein CASSLPDGGTGELFF.